This T cell receptor beta chain was sequenced during a study of early T cells in non-severe SARS-CoV-2 infection. This CDR3 is 11 amino acids long. The germline V and J ends were trimmed by 7 bases and 5 bases, with 12 bases remaining between them. Per germline, CDR1 DFQATT and CDR2 SNEGSKA (reference sequence). This clonotype was detected a few times. TCRdb ran MiXCR on the 5' RACE reads and lists one entry per CDR3 protein. The sample consists of tens of thousands of distinct CDR3 sequences, less than 15% of them appearing once. The sequenced sample consisted of whole blood. This TCR was recovered from an adult who was a healthcare worker with PCR-confirmed SARS-CoV-2 infection or an uninfected control (not recorded which). J is TRBJ2-7 and V is TRBV20-1; D assignment may be TRBD1 or TRBD2 (5 bases each). As DNA, the CDR3 is TGCAGTGGACTGGGACCTAACGAGCAGTACTTC. This encodes CSGLGPNEQYF.